This T cell receptor beta chain was identified during a study of blood T cell repertoires in COVID-19 (TCRdb year 2020). A note on the overall study: Collaborator samples came from the United States, Italy and Spain and covered acute and convalescent phases of COVID-19. The repertoires were released in a freely available public database intended as a resource for research on the immune response to SARS-CoV-2. Samples came from the ongoing ImmuneRACE study (first 160 participants) plus 1,254 subjects from 6 global collaborators. The dataset comprised deeply sampled blood TCRbeta repertoires from subjects exposed to, actively infected with, or recovered from COVID-19. Where available, HLA class I and class II types were taken from metadata supplied by the sample provider and were not determined by assay-based typing. Sample metadata almost always included a de-identified subject ID, COVID-19 status, age in years and sex. The prospective study material was composed of cDNA or gDNA derived from T cells, B-cell-depleted T cells, or PBMCs. The investigation overall reported the following: Clinical and demographic metadata were provided uncurated, with the amount varying by source and participant.

Each collaborating institution followed its own protocols to collect whole blood in K2EDTA tubes. For TCRbeta analysis, collaborators shipped samples in one of three forms: frozen whole blood, isolated PBMCs, or DNA extracted from either of those sample types. TCRbeta CDR3 regions were amplified from genomic DNA by means of the immunoSEQ Assay, a bias-controlled multiplex PCR. On the authors' methods: Nucleated cell counts per sample were estimated from amplification of reference gene primers within the assay. Sequence reads were collapsed and filtered to measure the absolute abundance of every unique TCRbeta CDR3 rearrangement. For each sample, productive Simpson clonality was calculated as the square root of Simpson's diversity index across productive rearrangements. The clones in this table, taken by TCRdb from immuneACCESS, are in-frame only. Not every clone is retained; where verified, under half of the shortfall comes from an unresolved V gene, and the cause of the rest is unknown. The D gene and trimming were derived from the DNA, and the V and J assignments and clone size from that table. For this sample there are over 150,000 clones; about four fifths appear just once. Over 12% of the sample belongs to the ten largest clones.

The table lists this clone with a count of one. Its cognate antigen has yet to be identified. It has no much larger one-base neighbor in the sample; base qualities were not kept. The sequencing sample was made of peripheral blood. The receptor comes from a man aged 18 to 30 with active or convalescent COVID-19.

The nucleotide sequence is given as TGCGCCAGCAGCTCCACAGGGGCACCTAATGAAAAACTGTTTTTT. Translated, this gives CASSSTGAPNEKLFF. The chain joins TRBV5-1 to TRBJ1-4; TRBD1 agrees with 7 junctional bases. Taken from the germline V gene, the CDR1 and CDR2 loops are SGHRS and YFSETQ. Counted from cysteine to phenylalanine, this CDR3 has 15 amino acids. The DNA shown is the 45-base CDR3, in frame from base 1. Ends trimmed: V by 3 bases, J by 3 bases; bases unmatched to a gene: 5.